A single sample is the source of the 30 T cell receptor beta chains below, sequenced in a study of beta chain features in type 1 diabetes. Every bit of the isolated RNA underwent reverse transcription, so sequencing read expressed TCRB transcripts. The assay was immunoSEQ multiplex PCR, and TCRdb's table has in-frame clones only and misses some. The profile shows about 370,000 clones, about 15% of them singletons. The sequencing sample was made of naive CD4+ T cells from blood. These receptors all come from a woman in her late teens or twenties in good health.

This clone was detected only a few times. V gene TRBV4-3 combines with J gene TRBJ1-2, with D possibly being TRBD1 (5 bases). The CDR3 is 14 residues long. Germline values: CDR1 LGHNA, CDR2 YSLEER. The V and J ends lost 1 base and 8 bases respectively, with 14 bases between them. CDR3 sequence: CASSQARGDWGYTF. CDR3 coding DNA: TGCGCCAGCAGCCAAGCCCGGGGGGATTGGGGCTACACCTTC.

J is TRBJ2-7 and V is TRBV18, with D unclear. The CDR3 contains 12 residues. Germline CDR1 is KGHSH and CDR2 is LQKENI. With 6 bases removed from V and 6 bases from J, the gap between germline ends came to 12 bases. CDR3 residues: CASSPLAPEQYF. The CDR3 DNA is TGTGCCAGCTCCCCTTTAGCCCCCGAGCAGTACTTC.

This clone was seen a handful of times. The chain joins TRBV28 to TRBJ2-5; D is uncertain. V lost 2 bases and J lost 0, with 4 bases in between. The CDR3 sequence is 13 residues long. Germline V gives CDR1 MDHEN, CDR2 SYDVKM. CDR3 DNA: TGTGCCAGCAGTTTAACAAACCAAGAGACCCAGTACTTC. Protein product: CASSLTNQETQYF.

The chain carries TRBV4-3 and TRBJ2-5, with 7 bases lining up with TRBD1. Germline CDR1 reads LGHNA; CDR2 reads YSLEER. The CDR3 has 14 residues. Losses at the gene ends were 3 bases for V and 2 bases for J; bases not matched to a gene: 3. This CDR3 reads CASSQNRGQETQYF. The DNA of the CDR3 is TGCGCCAGCAGCCAGAACAGGGGACAAGAGACCCAGTACTTC.

This clone was seen only a few times. This chain connects TRBV28 to TRBJ2-7; possibly TRBD2 for D (6 bases). The CDR3 contains 14 residues. The V gene's germline CDR1 is MDHEN and CDR2 SYDVKM. V was clipped by 1 base and J by 9 bases, with 16 bases between them. CDR3 in amino acids: CASSLSPLTAGQYF. In DNA form, the CDR3 reads TGTGCCAGCAGTTTATCCCCTCTAACAGCGGGGCAGTACTTC.

This clone was observed a handful of times. The rearrangement uses TRBV5-4 and TRBJ2-1; 10 positions agree with TRBD2. Germline CDR1 reads SGHNT; CDR2 reads YYREEE (reference sequence). CDR3 length: 16 amino acids. V gave up 1 base and J gave up 8 bases; unmatched junction bases: 9. For the CDR3, the DNA is TGTGCCAGCAGCTTGTGGAGGACTAGCGGCCAGTATGAGCAGTTCTTC. This encodes CASSLWRTSGQYEQFF.

The chain uses TRBV28 and TRBJ2-5; 10 bases map to TRBD2. The J segment lost 5 bases and the V segment lost 5 bases, leaving 5 bases of the junction unmatched. There are 14 residues in the CDR3. Germline V gives CDR1 MDHEN, CDR2 SYDVKM. The CDR3 spells CASSAAGGAETQYF. The CDR3 DNA reads TGTGCCAGCAGTGCAGCGGGAGGGGCTGAGACCCAGTACTTC.

The gene calls are TRBV30 and TRBJ1-2, with 8 positions matching TRBD1. There are 13 residues in the CDR3. The junction had 4 bases not matched to a gene; V was cut back by 3 bases and J by 4 bases. Germline V gene sequence: CDR1 GTSNPN, CDR2 SVGIG (reference sequence). The CDR3 DNA reads TGTGCCTGGAGCCCGGGGACAGGCTATGGCTACACCTTC. Translation gives CAWSPGTGYGYTF.

Written as DNA, the CDR3 is TGTGCCAGCAGCGTTTCCCCCGTCAGCTACGAGCAGTACTTC. This sequence encodes CASSVSPVSYEQYF. This rearrangement joins TRBV9 to TRBJ2-7; D is undetermined. CDR3 size: 14 residues. V gave up 2 bases and J gave up 3 bases, with 12 bases separating them. In germline, CDR1 is SGDLS, CDR2 YYNGEE.

A few counts support this clone. This chain joins TRBV9 and TRBJ1-2; TRBD1 agrees at 11 bases. This CDR3 is 15 amino acids long. V shed 7 bases, J shed 5 bases, and the junction held 10 bases outside the gene matches. CDR1 SGDLS and CDR2 YYNGEE come from the germline V gene. CDR3 coding DNA: TGTGCCAGCTCCGTAACAAGGGACAGGGGGTATGGCTACACCTTC. Protein product: CASSVTRDRGYGYTF.

Here the CDR3 reads CAWSIGNYGYTF. CDR3 in DNA: TGTGCCTGGAGTATCGGGAACTATGGCTACACCTTC. The chain has TRBV30 and TRBJ1-2; no definite D call. V lost 2 bases to trimming and J lost 2 bases, with 6 bases between them. This CDR3 has 12 amino acids. CDR1 is GTSNPN, CDR2 SVGIG, per germline (reference sequence). The full variable domain, in which reference TRBV30 and TRBJ1-2 provide the parts outside the CDR3, is SQTIHQWPATLVQPVGSPLSLECTVEGTSNPNLYWYRQAAGRGLQLLFYSVGIGQISSEVPQNLSASRPQDRQFILSSKKLLLSDSGFYLCAWSIGNYGYTFGSGTRLTVV.

The CDR3 sequence: CASSRTTGTGSYGYTF. The CDR3 DNA reads TGCGCCAGCAGCAGGACCACCGGGACAGGGTCCTATGGCTACACCTTC. This chain links TRBV5-1 with TRBJ1-2; 9 bases are a match to TRBD1. The CDR3 extends over 16 amino acids. From germline, CDR1 is SGHRS and CDR2 YFSETQ. Trimming cost V 4 bases and J 4 bases; bases outside gene matches: 11.

The CDR3: CASSQRGQGRGEQYF. For the CDR3, the DNA is TGTGCCAGCAGCCAGAGGGGGCAGGGAAGGGGCGAGCAGTACTTC. The chain has TRBV7-9 and TRBJ2-5; 7 bases align to TRBD1. The end of the DNA aligns better with TRBJ2-7, so the J call may be wrong. Germline-derived CDR1 and CDR2 are SEHNR and FQNEAQ (reference sequence). CDR3 length: 15 residues.

The chain combines TRBV7-7 with TRBJ2-1; possible D gene TRBD1, 6 bases. The germline V gene encodes CDR1 SSHAT and CDR2 FNYEAQ (reference sequence). The CDR3 contains 16 residues. V lost 1 base and J lost 6, with 16 bases in between. The CDR3 region has the DNA TGTGCCAGCAGCTTAGTTGGGGGCGTCGGGGTCAATGAGCAGTTCTTC. Translating gives CASSLVGGVGVNEQFF.

This chain links TRBV13 with TRBJ2-2, with D possibly matching TRBD2 (6 bases). The CDR3 has 16 residues. The germline V gene encodes CDR1 PRHDT and CDR2 FYEKMQ (reference sequence). Deletions cut 4 bases from V and 4 bases from J, with 16 bases between. Here the CDR3 DNA reads TGTGCCAGCAGCTGGGGACCCGGGAGTCGCACCGGGGAGCTGTTTTTT. Translated: CASSWGPGSRTGELFF.

This clone was detected a few times. This chain links TRBV20-1 with TRBJ2-7; possibly TRBD1 for D (5 bases). Germline V lookup: CDR1 DFQATT, CDR2 SNEGSKA (reference sequence). The CDR3 spans 11 residues. Trimming removed 6 bases from V and 3 bases from J, with 9 bases in between. The CDR3 sequence is CSALRDYEQYF. CDR3 coding DNA: TGCAGTGCACTCAGGGACTACGAGCAGTACTTC.

The gene calls are TRBV5-4 and TRBJ2-7, with D maybe TRBD2 (6 bases). CDR3 size: 15 residues. Trimming left V 3 bases short and J 2 bases short, with 15 bases between. CDR1 SGHNT and CDR2 YYREEE come from the germline V gene (reference sequence). The CDR3 loop is CASSWDLQGTYEQYF. In DNA, the CDR3 is TGTGCCAGCAGCTGGGACTTGCAGGGTACCTACGAGCAGTACTTC.

The V and J genes are TRBV11-3 and TRBJ2-3; the match to TRBD2 covers 9 bases. With V trimmed by 0 bases and J by 2 bases, 6 bases remained unmatched. This CDR3 is 17 amino acids long. Germline V gene data show CDR1 as SGHNT and CDR2 as YENEEA. CDR3 DNA sequence: TGTGCCAGCAGCTTAGATACCCTAGCGGGACCCACAGATACGCAGTATTTT. Amino acid sequence: CASSLDTLAGPTDTQYF.

The V and J genes are TRBV4-2 and TRBJ1-2; 7 bases agree with TRBD1. Trimming removed 4 bases from V and 7 bases from J; junction bases left unmatched: 12. CDR3 length: 15 residues. Germline V CDR1 and CDR2: LGHNA, YNFKEQ. In DNA form, the CDR3 reads TGTGCCAGCAGCCCCCCGAGGGGGCTATACACTGGCTACACCTTC. Protein sequence: CASSPPRGLYTGYTF.

The rearrangement links TRBV6-5 to TRBJ2-5; D possibly corresponds to TRBD2 (6 bases). The CDR3 runs to 11 residues. Germline CDR1 is MNHEY and CDR2 is SVGAGI. V lost 2 bases and J lost 9, with 7 bases in between. CDR3 protein: CASSYAGSQYF. The CDR3 coding sequence is TGTGCCAGCAGTTACGCGGGGTCCCAGTACTTC.

J is TRBJ1-2 and V is TRBV28; D uncertain. CDR1 is MDHEN and CDR2 is SYDVKM in the germline V gene. V was shortened by 6 bases and J by 0 bases, with 20 bases between the two germline ends. This CDR3 spans 17 amino acids. The CDR3 loop is CASRRIDTAPSNYGYTF. DNA of the CDR3: TGTGCCAGCAGGCGAATTGACACCGCTCCATCTAACTATGGCTACACCTTC.

V is TRBV9 and J is TRBJ2-7; 9 nucleotides match TRBD1. Germline V gene sequence: CDR1 SGDLS, CDR2 YYNGEE. V trimming: 4 bases; J trimming: 2 bases; junction bases outside the gene matches: 7. The CDR3 has 15 residues. The CDR3 sequence: CASSPDRGKTYEQYF. CDR3 DNA: TGTGCCAGCAGCCCCGACAGGGGGAAAACCTACGAGCAGTACTTC.

V is TRBV29-1 and J is TRBJ1-1; TRBD1 is a possible D gene (5 bases). V was pared by 2 bases and J by 4 bases, with 8 bases between. This CDR3 comprises 12 residues. The germline gives CDR1 SQVTM, CDR2 ANQGSEA. As DNA, the CDR3 is TGCAGCGTTGAATCAGGGTTCACTGAAGCTTTCTTT. Translated, it gives CSVESGFTEAFF.

This clone was seen only a few times. The chain joins TRBV20-1 to TRBJ2-5; no clear D. The CDR3 runs to 11 residues. The V end was cut by 4 bases, the J end by 3 bases, with 6 bases between. Germline lookup yields CDR1 DFQATT and CDR2 SNEGSKA (reference sequence). The CDR3 reads CSAMAEETQYF. The CDR3 DNA reads TGCAGTGCTATGGCTGAAGAGACCCAGTACTTC.

A few counts support this clone. The rearrangement links TRBV7-6 to TRBJ2-7, with D tentatively TRBD1 (5 bases). This CDR3 has 14 amino acids. Germline V CDR1 and CDR2: SGHVS, FNYEAQ. V lost 8 bases to trimming and J lost 2 bases, with 16 bases between them. CDR3 in DNA: TGTGCCAGCGCTCCGGACAATGTCGCCTACGAGCAGTACTTC. Translated: CASAPDNVAYEQYF.

The sample holds a few counts of this clone. This chain connects TRBV2 to TRBJ2-3, with D maybe TRBD2 (5 bases). This CDR3 contains 15 residues. From germline, CDR1 is SNHLY and CDR2 FYNNEI. V was clipped by 2 bases and J by 3 bases, with 12 bases between them. CDR3 residues: CASSELASGTDTQYF. In DNA, the CDR3 is TGTGCCAGCAGTGAACTAGCATCGGGGACAGATACGCAGTATTTT.

The V call is TRBV2, the J call TRBJ2-2; weak D call: TRBD2 (5 bases). The germline gives CDR1 SNHLY, CDR2 FYNNEI. V was trimmed by 7 bases and J by 4 bases, leaving 10 bases between them. This CDR3 is 13 amino acids long. The CDR3 sequence: CASKFEGTGELFF. Here the CDR3 DNA reads TGTGCCAGCAAATTTGAGGGCACCGGGGAGCTGTTTTTT.

The V call is TRBV27, the J call TRBJ2-5, with 10 bases lining up with TRBD2. CDR1 is MNHEY, CDR2 SMNVEV, per germline (reference sequence). The V gene end was trimmed by 2 bases and the J gene end by 1 base; junction bases not matched to a gene: 4. CDR3 size: 16 residues. CDR3 sequence (DNA): TGTGCCAGCAGTTTACGGACTAGCGGCCGCCAAGAGACCCAGTACTTC. Its translation is CASSLRTSGRQETQYF.

This clone was found a few times. The rearrangement joins TRBV6-5 to TRBJ2-5, with TRBD2 matching over 9 bases. The CDR3 sequence is 15 residues long. Per germline, CDR1 MNHEY and CDR2 SVGAGI. V was clipped by 4 bases and J by 4 bases; unmatched bases: 7. The CDR3 bases are TGTGCCAGCAGTTTGCAGGGACTAGCAGTAGAGACCCAGTACTTC. Encoded protein: CASSLQGLAVETQYF.

The CDR3 DNA reads TGCGCCAGCAGCTTAGATCGCAGTAATGAGCAGTTCTTC. This encodes CASSLDRSNEQFF. The chain is built from TRBV5-1 and TRBJ2-1, with D unresolved. CDR1 SGHRS and CDR2 YFSETQ come from the germline V gene. Trimming removed 2 bases at V and 7 bases at J, with 10 bases between. The CDR3 consists of 13 residues.